This record covers a single TCR beta chain. CDR1 and CDR2 from the germline V gene are SGHRS and YFSETQ. The CDR3 spans 18 residues. V gave up 0 bases and J gave up 1 base; unmatched junction bases: 7. The sample comes from a study of blood T cell repertoires in COVID-19. Clones were read by immunoSEQ multiplex PCR, and TCRdb kept only the in-frame ones, dropping some. The table records about 350,000 clones, roughly 84% of them present only once. Sequencing was done on a sample of PBMCs or T cells enriched from blood (not recorded which). This TCR was recovered from a woman aged 25 to 45 who had recovered from COVID-19. The rearrangement links TRBV5-1 to TRBJ2-3, with 11 bases that match TRBD2. The DNA of the CDR3 is TGCGCCAGCAGCTTGGGGCTACTAGCGGGGGATCGCACAGATACGCAGTATTTT. This codes for CASSLGLLAGDRTDTQYF.